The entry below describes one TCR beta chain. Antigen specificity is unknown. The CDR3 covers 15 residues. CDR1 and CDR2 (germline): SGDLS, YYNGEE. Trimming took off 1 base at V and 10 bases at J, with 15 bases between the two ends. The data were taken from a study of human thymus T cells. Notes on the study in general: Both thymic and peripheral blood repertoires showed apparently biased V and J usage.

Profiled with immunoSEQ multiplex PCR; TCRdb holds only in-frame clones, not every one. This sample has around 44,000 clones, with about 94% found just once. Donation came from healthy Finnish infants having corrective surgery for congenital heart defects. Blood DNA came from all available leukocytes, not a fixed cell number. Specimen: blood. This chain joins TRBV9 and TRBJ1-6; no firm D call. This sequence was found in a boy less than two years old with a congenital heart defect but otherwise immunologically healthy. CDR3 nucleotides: TGTGCCAGCAGCGTACATGGATCCGAAGTCTCACCCCTCCACTTT. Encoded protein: CASSVHGSEVSPLHF. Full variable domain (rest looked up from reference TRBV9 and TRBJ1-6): DSGVTQTPKHLITATGQRVTLRCSPRSGDLSVYWYQQSLDQGLQFLIQYYNGEERAKGNILERFSAQQFPDLHSELNLSSLELGDSALYFCASSVHGSEVSPLHFGNGTRLTVT.